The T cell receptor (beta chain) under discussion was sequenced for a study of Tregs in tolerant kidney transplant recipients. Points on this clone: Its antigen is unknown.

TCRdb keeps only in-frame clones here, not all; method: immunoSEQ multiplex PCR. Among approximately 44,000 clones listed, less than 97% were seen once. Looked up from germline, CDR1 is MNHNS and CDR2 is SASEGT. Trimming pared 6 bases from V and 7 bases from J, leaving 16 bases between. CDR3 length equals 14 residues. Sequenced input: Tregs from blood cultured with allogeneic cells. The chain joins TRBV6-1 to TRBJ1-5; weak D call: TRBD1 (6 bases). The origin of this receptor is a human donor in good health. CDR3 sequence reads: CASSLQGRRQPQHF. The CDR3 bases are TGTGCCAGCAGCCTACAGGGAAGACGGCAGCCCCAGCATTTT.